These 5 T cell receptor beta chains were all obtained from the same sample, sequenced in a study of cytomegalovirus exposure and HLA in healthy donors. The study ran its PCR with 60 Vbeta and 13 Jbeta primers. Clones were read by immunoSEQ multiplex PCR, and TCRdb kept only the in-frame ones, dropping some. The table lists some 98,000 clones, 76% of them singletons. The sample consisted of PBMCs. These receptors were collected from a man aged 35 to 55 in good health and CMV-seronegative.

The genes are TRBV18 and TRBJ1-1; no clear D gene. Germline values: CDR1 KGHSH, CDR2 LQKENI. The CDR3 sequence is 13 residues long. V was trimmed by 3 bases and J by 6 bases, leaving 11 bases between them. Written as DNA, the CDR3 is TGTGCCAGCTCACCGCCGACGGACTCTGAAGCTTTCTTT. Translating gives CASSPPTDSEAFF.

The chain joins TRBV29-1 to TRBJ1-4, with a tentative D call TRBD1 (5 bases). The germline V gene has CDR1 SQVTM and CDR2 ANQGSEA. The CDR3 length is 12 residues. Between the trimmed V and J ends, which lost 7 bases and 3 bases, there was a span of 9 bases. This CDR3 reads CSGQWANEKLFF. CDR3 nucleotides: TGCAGCGGACAGTGGGCTAATGAAAAACTGTTTTTT.

The rearrangement uses TRBV4-3 and TRBJ1-1; TRBD1 is a possible D gene (6 bases). V shed 1 base and J shed 7 bases, with 19 bases lying between them. This CDR3 contains 16 residues. The V gene's germline CDR1 is LGHNA and CDR2 YSLEER. CDR3 nucleotide sequence: TGCGCCAGCAGCCAAGCCCAGGGGTTCGAGCTCGGTGAAGCTTTCTTT. As protein: CASSQAQGFELGEAFF.

The table lists this clone with a few counts. The rearrangement links TRBV19 to TRBJ2-2, with TRBD1 identical over 8 bases. The CDR3 extends over 15 amino acids. CDR1 LNHDA and CDR2 SQIVND come from the germline V gene (reference sequence). Germline trimming cut 1 base from V and 3 bases from J; bases unmatched to any gene: 1. Written as DNA, the CDR3 is TGTGCCAGTAGTATAGGGACAGGGTACACCGGGGAGCTGTTTTTT. This sequence encodes CASSIGTGYTGELFF.

The genes are TRBV6-5 and TRBJ2-1; 10 positions agree with TRBD2. Germline-derived CDR1 and CDR2 are MNHEY and SVGAGI. After removal of 9 bases from V and 7 bases from J, the junction contained 9 bases not matched to a gene. The CDR3 has 14 residues. The CDR3: CASKSGRARNEQFF. CDR3 DNA: TGTGCCAGTAAGAGCGGGAGGGCCCGGAATGAGCAGTTCTTC.